This paragraph reports one TCR beta chain. No antigen is known for it. The sample originates from a study of vaccination and CD4 T cells after COVID-19. Described treatment: roughly 11-day PBMC culture with coronavirus spike peptide pools or control peptides (ViraFEST assay). The unexposed donor's CD4+ T cells were collected before the COVID-19 pandemic (2011-2018). Oncomine TCR Beta short-read sequencing was applied to DNA from cultured CD4+ T cells. TCRdb reprocessed the PCR reads with MiXCR, giving one entry per CDR3 protein. The table lists roughly 8,100 distinct CDR3 sequences, 40% to 45% of them singletons. Sequencing input: CD4+ T cells from blood, cultured in vitro. This clonotype was obtained from a human donor in good health.

The CDR3 is CASSQGDRVFIDGEQYF. Written as DNA, the CDR3 is TGTGCCAGCAGCCAGGGAGACAGGGTGTTTATTGACGGCGAGCAGTACTTC. This rearrangement joins TRBV6-1 to TRBJ2-7; the match to TRBD1 covers 7 bases. The CDR3 is 17 residues long. Germline trimming cut 6 bases from V and 6 bases from J; bases unmatched to any gene: 20. Germline CDR1 is MNHNS and CDR2 is SASEGT.